The 11 T cell receptor beta chains below come from one sample, sequenced in a study of PD-L1 blockade in urothelial cancer (TCRdb year 2017). The library was built by means of the immunoSEQ multiplex PCR assay. TCRdb limited this immuneACCESS table to in-frame rearrangements with V and J called. A share of clones is missing; checked studies link under half to unresolved V genes, and the rest is unexplained. The sample contains tens of thousands of clones, 70% to 90% of them found a single time. Roughly 15% of the sample comes from the top ten. This specimen's time point label, interpreted: pretreatment peripheral blood. Sequences were derived from PBMCs, sampled around atezolizumab (anti-PD-L1) treatment. The receptor source for this set is a woman aged 55-69 years with urothelial cancer.

This chain joins TRBV4-1 and TRBJ1-4; D unresolved. The germline V and J ends were trimmed by 5 bases and 5 bases, with 9 bases remaining between them. The germline CDR1 and CDR2 sequences are MGHRA and YSYEKL. This CDR3 region has 13 residues. DNA for the CDR3: TGCGCCAGCAGCTGGGCAGTAAATGAAAAACTGTTTTTT. Translation: CASSWAVNEKLFF.

The chain couples TRBV7-3 to TRBJ1-1; D may be TRBD1 (5 bases). V shed 5 bases and J shed 3 bases, with 16 bases lying between them. The length of the CDR3 is 15 residues. Germline values: CDR1 SGHTA, CDR2 FQGTGA. The CDR3 DNA follows: TGTGCCAGCAGCCAAACTGGACACACGGACACTGAAGCTTTCTTT. Protein sequence: CASSQTGHTDTEAFF.

In this sample, this clone turned up a few times. This CDR3 reads CASSRPLAPQYF. DNA for the CDR3: TGTGCCAGCAGCCGTCCTCTAGCGCCACAGTACTTC. The V and J genes are TRBV5-4 and TRBJ2-7, with D possibly being TRBD2 (6 bases). The germline V and J ends were trimmed by 4 bases and 10 bases, with 15 bases remaining between them. The CDR3 is 12 amino acids. Germline V gives CDR1 SGHNT, CDR2 YYREEE (reference sequence).

J is TRBJ1-6 and V is TRBV18; 8 bases align to TRBD1. There are 15 residues in the CDR3. The V gene's germline CDR1 is KGHSH and CDR2 LQKENI. The V segment lost 5 bases and the J segment 9 bases; nucleotides outside the gene matches: 9. This CDR3 is CASSRTGSGVSPLHF. CDR3 DNA sequence: TGTGCCAGCTCAAGGACAGGGAGTGGGGTTTCACCCCTCCACTTT.

The chain uses TRBV29-1 and TRBJ1-1; D may be TRBD1 (5 bases). Germline CDR1 SQVTM, CDR2 ANQGSEA. The CDR3 covers 12 residues. With 7 bases removed from V and 4 bases from J, the gap between germline ends came to 13 bases. This CDR3 is CSGSTGGTEAFF. CDR3 DNA sequence: TGCAGCGGCTCGACCGGGGGCACTGAAGCTTTCTTT.

The J gene is TRBJ1-4, the V gene TRBV7-9, with a weak D call TRBD1 (6 bases). CDR3 length: 16 amino acids. Germline CDR1 SEHNR, CDR2 FQNEAQ (reference sequence). Trimming shortened V by 5 bases and J by 0 bases, and 13 bases separated the two germline ends. CDR3 sequence (DNA): TGTGCCAGCAGCCCCGGACAGACTTCAACTAATGAAAAACTGTTTTTT. It specifies CASSPGQTSTNEKLFF. Full variable domain (missing parts from reference TRBV7-9 and TRBJ1-4): DTGVSQNPRHKITKRGQNVTFRCDPISEHNRLYWYRQTLGQGPEFLTYFQNEAQLEKSRLLSDRFSAERPKGSFSTLEIQRTEQGDSAMYLCASSPGQTSTNEKLFFGSGTQLSVL.

This clone was counted between two and nine times. V gene TRBV4-3 combines with J gene TRBJ1-3; 7 nucleotides match TRBD1. The CDR3 consists of 16 residues. The junction had 6 bases not matched to a gene; V was cut back by 0 bases and J by 4 bases. CDR1 and CDR2 (germline): LGHNA, YSLEER. CDR3 DNA sequence: TGCGCCAGCAGCCAAGATCGTACAGGGGTAGGAAACACCATATATTTT. Residues: CASSQDRTGVGNTIYF.

This clone was observed a few times. This sequence joins TRBV7-2 and TRBJ1-6; D gene unclear. With 5 bases removed from V and 6 bases from J, the gap between germline ends came to 14 bases. Germline V gene lookup returns CDR1 SGHTA and CDR2 FQGNSA. The length of the CDR3 is 15 residues. CDR3 amino acids: CASSPYRGGNSPLHF. The CDR3 DNA reads as TGTGCCAGCAGCCCGTACCGGGGTGGTAATTCACCCCTCCACTTT.

This rearrangement joins TRBV7-2 to TRBJ1-3; 9 bases map to TRBD1. The germline V gene has CDR1 SGHTA and CDR2 FQGNSA. The V gene end was trimmed by 5 bases and the J gene end by 2 bases; junction bases not matched to a gene: 7. The CDR3 spans 16 residues. The DNA of the CDR3 is TGTGCCAGCAGCGACGAACAGGGGGCGGCTGGAAACACCATATATTTT. It yields the protein CASSDEQGAAGNTIYF.

This sequence joins TRBV7-2 and TRBJ1-1; TRBD1 agrees at 7 bases. The CDR3 extends over 16 amino acids. V lost 0 bases and J lost 1; bases outside the gene matches: 5. CDR1 and CDR2 (germline): SGHTA, FQGNSA. The CDR3 sequence is CASSLAGGSGNTEAFF. The CDR3 nucleotides are TGTGCCAGCAGCTTAGCAGGGGGCTCAGGGAACACTGAAGCTTTCTTT.

This clone was detected only once. This chain uses TRBV6-5 with TRBJ2-7; 8 bases map to TRBD2. The CDR3 extends over 15 amino acids. Germline CDR1 is MNHEY and CDR2 is SVGAGI. The V and J ends lost 5 bases and 7 bases, in that order; junction bases with no gene match: 13. The chain's CDR3 is CASSIGLAPSLEQYF. The CDR3 DNA follows: TGTGCCAGCAGTATTGGACTAGCCCCGAGTCTGGAGCAGTACTTC.